A selection of T cell receptor beta chains follows, all from one sample in a study of T-cell reconstitution after alpha-beta-depleted transplantation in children. MiXCR was run by TCRdb on the PCR reads, yielding one entry per CDR3 protein. The data contain about 200,000 distinct CDR3 sequences, 5.5% to 7% of them singletons. The sample here was PBMCs, taken before TCRalphabeta/CD19-depleted stem cell transplant. The receptors come from a boy between 2 and 10 years old with acute lymphoblastic leukemia, due to receive a stem cell transplant. The CDR3 runs from the conserved cysteine through the conserved F or W. D genes are given only for firm matches. For some rows the clone size is stated as once, few or many, or as a class when expanded; others skip it.

J gene	V gene	clone size	D gene	CDR3 protein	CDR3 DNA
TRBJ2-7	TRBV12-3/TRBV12-4	NA	NA	CASSSTNYEQYF	TGTGCCAGCAGTTCCACCAACTACGAGCAGTACTTC
TRBJ1-1	TRBV5-1	many	NA	CASSPDRTVNTEAFF	TGCGCCAGCAGCCCTGACAGGACCGTGAACACTGAAGCTTTCTTT
TRBJ2-1	TRBV28	many	NA	CASTQGGSYNEQFF	TGTGCCAGCACCCAGGGGGGCTCCTACAATGAGCAGTTCTTC
TRBJ2-7	TRBV4-1	few	TRBD1	CASSHSPGQGGYEQYF	TGCGCCAGCAGCCATTCTCCGGGACAGGGGGGCTACGAGCAGTACTTC
TRBJ2-3	TRBV7-2	many	TRBD2	CASSPWTSGAYTQYF	TGTGCCAGCAGCCCATGGACTAGCGGGGCATATACGCAGTATTTT
TRBJ2-1	TRBV20-1	NA	TRBD2	CSASGGAPQTYNEQFF	TGCAGTGCTAGCGGGGGGGCCCCCCAAACCTACAATGAGCAGTTCTTC
TRBJ2-2	TRBV12-3/TRBV12-4	many	NA	CASGPTGRTGELFF	TGTGCCAGCGGCCCAACAGGGCGGACCGGGGAGCTGTTTTTT
TRBJ1-1	TRBV3-1	NA	NA	CASSHIGGALNTEAFF	TGTGCCAGCAGCCACATCGGGGGGGCCCTGAACACTGAAGCTTTCTTT
TRBJ2-1	TRBV20-1	many	NA	CSARGVGGNEQFF	TGCAGTGCTAGAGGGGTAGGGGGCAATGAGCAGTTCTTC
TRBJ1-5	TRBV7-2	many	NA	CASSLELSANQPQHF	TGTGCCAGCAGCTTAGAGTTGTCAGCTAATCAGCCCCAGCATTTT
TRBJ1-2	TRBV29-1	few	NA	CSVGTANGYTF	TGCAGCGTTGGGACAGCAAATGGCTACACCTTC
TRBJ1-5	TRBV12-3/TRBV12-4	many	NA	CASSLGRTNQPQHF	TGTGCCAGCAGTCTCGGACGGACCAATCAGCCCCAGCATTTT
TRBJ2-1	TRBV7-2	few	NA	CASSLGRAPNLFF	TGTGCCAGCAGCTTAGGCAGGGCCCCCAATTTGTTCTTC
TRBJ2-7	TRBV27	NA	NA	CASSRPGGRGSEQYF	TGTGCCAGCAGTCGACCGGGGGGCCGGGGATCCGAGCAGTACTTC
TRBJ2-3	TRBV18	few	NA	CASSPWVEKGADTQYF	TGTGCCAGCTCACCGTGGGTAGAAAAGGGCGCAGATACGCAGTATTTT
TRBJ2-3	TRBV7-9	many	NA	CASSFYSAVLTDTQYF	TGTGCCAGCAGCTTTTACTCCGCGGTACTCACAGATACGCAGTATTTT
TRBJ2-1	TRBV20-1	many	NA	CSARGRVFYNEQFF	TGCAGTGCTAGAGGGAGGGTCTTTTACAATGAGCAGTTCTTC
TRBJ2-7	TRBV28	few	NA	CASSLEASIYEQYF	TGTGCCAGCAGTTTAGAGGCTTCCATCTACGAGCAGTACTTC
TRBJ2-1	TRBV7-9	NA	NA	CASSPGGGTYNEQFF	TGTGCCAGCAGCCCCGGAGGGGGGACGTACAATGAGCAGTTCTTC
TRBJ2-1	TRBV7-9	many	NA	CASSQLIAEQFF	TGTGCCAGCAGCCAGTTAATAGCGGAGCAGTTCTTC